This T cell receptor beta chain was observed in a study of blood T cells in healthy people across ages. Whole-study results and caveats: The CMV status of each donor remained undetermined, and this could have confounded shifts in expanded clonotypes. Fewer expanded clones and more diversity marked long-lived versus aged donors.

PBMCs, at least 6 million per sample, were isolated. The length of the CDR3 is 19 residues. Trimming cost V 4 bases and J 1 base; bases outside gene matches: 11. A word on this clonotype: Its antigen is still unknown.

A second PCR, run for about 6 to 11 cycles, used a sample-barcoded 5' primer plus a J-beta primer mix. MiXCR, applied by TCRdb to the 5' RACE reads, yields one record per CDR3 protein. The sample records 1,300,000 or so distinct CDR3 sequences, 45% to 70% being singletons. The sequenced material came from blood. This TCR was recovered from a man between 18 and 35 years old in good health. The chain combines TRBV12-3 or TRBV12-4 with TRBJ2-7; TRBD2 agrees at 15 bases. The CDR3 loop reads CASSSHPGLAGGLSYEQYF. The CDR3 DNA reads as TGTGCCAGCAGTTCCCATCCGGGACTAGCGGGAGGACTGTCCTACGAGCAGTACTTC.